This T cell receptor beta chain was sequenced during a study of blood T cell repertoires in COVID-19. Study context: Specimens from acute and convalescent COVID-19 originated in the United States, Italy and Spain. Sample material is recorded as cDNA or gDNA derived from T cells, B-cell-depleted T cells, or PBMCs.

As originally analysed: Reference gene primer amplification gave nucleated cell count estimates. The table came from immunoSEQ multiplex PCR; TCRdb's copy has only in-frame clones and leaves some out. The V and J calls and clone size are taken from that table; D and trimming were inferred from the DNA. The sample comprises 140,000 to 150,000 clones, 84% of which are singletons, and roughly 10% rests with the top ten. CDR3 size: 15 residues. Germline V lookup: CDR1 MNHEY, CDR2 SMNVEV (reference sequence). Trimming stripped 4 bases from V and 8 bases from J, with 20 bases between. The TCR comes from a man in his 60s with active or convalescent COVID-19. The chain combines TRBV27 with TRBJ1-2; tentatively, D is TRBD1 (5 bases). Material: peripheral blood. The CDR3 DNA follows: TGTGCCAGCAGTTCCCTCGGGGCCTGGAGGGAAGGCTACACCTTC. Translating gives CASSSLGAWREGYTF.